Listed here are 5 T cell receptor beta chains from one sample, sequenced in a study of T-cell reconstitution after alpha-beta-depleted transplantation in children. Unique molecular identifiers tagged the TCRbeta library. TCRdb re-analysed the PCR reads in MiXCR, keeping a single row per CDR3 protein. The data show hundreds of thousands of distinct CDR3 sequences, with 10% to 15% seen just once and approximately 2.1% held by the top ten. Material: PBMCs, mostly from graft donor cells, obtained 360 days after TCRalphabeta/CD19-depleted stem cell transplant. These receptors were taken from a male patient younger than 18 who had a stem cell transplant for acute myeloid leukemia, so the T cells may come from the graft donor.

CDR3 loop: CATGEGTSRNIQYF. The CDR3 region has the DNA TGTGCCACAGGGGAAGGGACTAGCAGAAACATTCAGTACTTC. V is TRBV2 and J is TRBJ2-4; 9 bases align to TRBD2. J gave up 6 bases and V 10 bases, and 10 bases lay outside the gene matches. This CDR3 region has 14 residues. Looked up from germline, CDR1 is SNHLY and CDR2 is FYNNEI.

This clonotype was picked up a small number of times. The DNA of the CDR3 is TGCAGCGCCCGGGACCCCATGACCCAGTACTTC. This codes for CSARDPMTQYF. This chain joins TRBV29-1 and TRBJ2-5; D might be TRBD1 or TRBD2, each matching 5 bases. The CDR3 runs 11 residues. The ends were cut back, 7 bases at V and 7 bases at J, with 13 bases in the middle. CDR1 and CDR2 from the germline V gene are SQVTM and ANQGSEA.

V and J are TRBV28 and TRBJ1-2; D is uncertain. The CDR3 length is 12 residues. V lost 6 bases and J lost 4, with 9 bases in between. Germline V lookup: CDR1 MDHEN, CDR2 SYDVKM. DNA of the CDR3: TGTGCCAGCAGCCTGAACCTCTATGGCTACACCTTC. This gives the protein CASSLNLYGYTF.

The chain employs TRBV13 and TRBJ2-3, with D perhaps TRBD2 (5 bases). This CDR3 has 14 amino acids. CDR1 and CDR2 (germline): PRHDT, FYEKMQ (reference sequence). V was cut by 0 bases and J by 5 bases, with 9 bases left in between. For the CDR3, the DNA is TGTGCCAGCAGCTTAGGGGGAGAGGGAGATACGCAGTATTTT. The encoded protein is CASSLGGEGDTQYF. The complete variable domain, with remaining parts taken from reference TRBV13 and TRBJ2-3, reads AAGVIQSPRHLIKEKRETATLKCYPIPRHDTVYWYQQGPGQDPQFLISFYEKMQSDKGSIPDRFSAQQFSDYHSELNMSSLELGDSALYFCASSLGGEGDTQYFGPGTRLTVL.

The table lists this clonotype with many counts. The DNA of the CDR3 is TGTGCTAGTGGCGACTCCGGTAGGGACGAGCAGTACTTC. As protein: CASGDSGRDEQYF. This chain joins TRBV12-5 and TRBJ2-7; D ambiguous. The V end was cut by 6 bases, the J end by 5 bases, with 14 bases between. CDR1 is LGHNT, CDR2 FRNRAP, per germline. The CDR3 totals 13 residues.